The 7 T cell receptor beta chains below all came from one sample that was sequenced in a study of cytomegalovirus exposure and HLA in healthy donors. PCR employed 60 Vbeta and 13 Jbeta primers. Generated by immunoSEQ multiplex PCR, the TCRdb table keeps only in-frame clones and is missing some. The sample contains nearly 110,000 clones, more than 75% of which appear only once. The source material was PBMCs. The origin of the receptors is a man aged 25 to 40 in good health and CMV-seropositive.

V and J are TRBV19 and TRBJ1-3, with D perhaps TRBD1 (6 bases). Looked up from germline, CDR1 is LNHDA and CDR2 is SQIVND (reference sequence). V gave up 4 bases and J gave up 4 bases, with 14 bases separating them. The CDR3 is made up of 15 amino acids. Here the CDR3 DNA reads TGTGCCAGTAGTAATAGGGGGTGGCGAGGAAACACCATATATTTT. Residues: CASSNRGWRGNTIYF.

The chain links TRBV7-3 to TRBJ2-7, with D possibly TRBD2 on 6 matching bases. The CDR3 is 16 amino acids. The V gene lost 6 bases and the J gene lost 0 bases, with 18 bases spanning the gap. From germline, CDR1 is SGHTA and CDR2 FQGTGA. CDR3 coding DNA: TGTGCCAGCAGTCCCACCGGGACTGGAATCTCCTACGAGCAGTACTTC. This sequence encodes CASSPTGTGISYEQYF.

The J gene is TRBJ1-4, the V gene TRBV19; no clear D. The CDR3 is made up of 14 amino acids. CDR1 and CDR2 (germline): LNHDA, SQIVND (reference sequence). V dropped 7 bases and J dropped 5 bases, with 14 bases sitting between them. The CDR3 DNA reads TGTGCCAGTAAAGGGAGCGTCGCAAATGAAAAACTGTTTTTT. Translated, it gives CASKGSVANEKLFF.

Regarding this clone: One end of the junction is discordant with germline, which a read error may explain. The chain combines TRBV11-2 with TRBJ2-4, with TRBD2 matching 8 bases. This CDR3 is 18 amino acids long. Germline CDR1 and CDR2: SGHAT and FQNNGV. The CDR3 DNA reads as TGTGCCAGCAGCGCCTTGTTGGACGGGGGGGCAACCAAAAACAGTCAGTACTTC. Its protein is CASSALLDGGATKNSQYF.

The V gene is TRBV7-2, the J gene TRBJ1-2; no definite D call. In germline, CDR1 is SGHTA, CDR2 FQGNSA. Between the trimmed V and J ends, which lost 2 bases and 2 bases, there was a span of 9 bases. CDR3 length: 14 residues. The DNA of the CDR3 is TGTGCCAGCAGCTTATCCACAGCCAACTATGGCTACACCTTC. Its translation is CASSLSTANYGYTF.

The gene calls are TRBV6-5 and TRBJ2-7; 8 nucleotides agree with TRBD1. With V trimmed by 6 bases and J by 4 bases, 5 bases remained unmatched. Germline loops: CDR1 MNHEY, CDR2 SVGAGI. CDR3 length: 13 residues. The CDR3 DNA reads as TGTGCCAGCAGAAGGGACAGGACTTACGAGCAGTACTTC. Amino acids: CASRRDRTYEQYF.

This chain uses TRBV5-4 with TRBJ2-1, with D uncertain. Germline lookup yields CDR1 SGHNT and CDR2 YYREEE (reference sequence). The CDR3 is made up of 13 amino acids. The ends were cut back, 4 bases at V and 1 base at J, with 6 bases in the middle. The DNA for the CDR3 is TGTGCCAGCAGCGATCGGTCCTACAATGAGCAGTTCTTC. It encodes CASSDRSYNEQFF.